This TCR beta chain was profiled in a study of blood T cells in healthy people across ages. About the study: With template switching, about one barcoded beta molecule was captured per two T cells.

This clonotype was detected only a few times. As yet, its antigen is unknown. The sample providers were healthy Caucasian people from Russia, aged roughly 6 to 95. Per germline, CDR1 SGHDN and CDR2 FVKESK. The germline V and J ends were trimmed by 1 base and 0 bases, with 20 bases remaining between them. This CDR3 spans 19 amino acids. Study-wide results and caveats: It was held that the diversity estimates obtained from one million T cells were underestimates.

The use of a sample-barcoded 5' primer and a J-beta primer mix characterized a second PCR of roughly 6 to 11 cycles. A template-switch adaptor that had 12 random nucleotides put a tag on each cDNA molecule. TCRdb called the 5' RACE reads again in MiXCR, with one record for every CDR3 protein. Of roughly 1.9 million distinct CDR3 sequences listed, about two fifths were seen once; the top ten hold roughly 23%. The source is a human donor in good health. The sequencing sample was made of blood. This chain joins TRBV14 and TRBJ2-3; possibly TRBD1 or TRBD2 for D (7 bases each). The CDR3 protein is CASSQVLLQGTTSTDTQYF. CDR3 DNA sequence: TGTGCCAGCAGCCAAGTTCTCCTACAGGGGACTACTAGCACAGATACGCAGTATTTT.